These T cell receptor beta chains were read from a single sample in a study of immune evolution from preneoplasia to lung adenocarcinoma. Here immunoSEQ multiplex PCR was the method, and the copy in TCRdb shows in-frame clones only, minus some. The sample lists about 26,000 clones; just under 75% were seen once. The specimen sequenced was FFPE invasive lung adenocarcinoma tissue. These receptors came from a person in their sixties with invasive lung adenocarcinoma. Some clones in this sample may be carry-over from other donors' samples. The CDR3 runs from the conserved cysteine through the conserved F or W. The D gene is left open where the match is weak. Clone size is given for some rows only: seen once, a few or many times, or a class if the clone is expanded.

length	V	D	J	size	DNA	CDR3
13	TRBV29-1	TRBD1	TRBJ1-2	-	TGCAGCGTGGAGGGACAGGGCCTCTATGGCTACACCTTC	CSVEGQGLYGYTF
16	TRBV5-4	TRBD2	TRBJ2-3	-	TGTGCCAGCAGTCCCGGGACTAGCGGGAGTGTAAATACGCAGTATTTT	CASSPGTSGSVNTQYF
15	TRBV6-1	-	TRBJ1-5	-	TGTGCCAGCAGTGGCGGAATGACAATGTTTCAGCCCCAGCATTTT	CASSGGMTMFQPQHF
17	TRBV28	-	TRBJ1-3	-	TGTGCCAGCAGTCCCCCCGGGCACCTGAGCTCTGGAAACACCATATATTTT	CASSPPGHLSSGNTIYF
16	TRBV7-8	-	TRBJ1-3	-	TGTGCCACTACGCTTGGGGCGGCTTCCCTCGGAAACACCATATATTTT	CATTLGAASLGNTIYF
13	TRBV11-2	-	TRBJ2-5	-	TGTGCCAGCAGCCTCAGTGTTAGGGGGACCCAGTACTTC	CASSLSVRGTQYF
13	TRBV5-4	-	TRBJ2-5	-	TGTGCCAGCAGCTTGAACAGGGAAGAGACCCAGTACTTC	CASSLNREETQYF
14	TRBV14	TRBD1	TRBJ1-2	-	TGTGCCAGCAGCCCGGGACAGGTGGGCTATGGCTACACCTTC	CASSPGQVGYGYTF
10	TRBV29-1	-	TRBJ2-7	-	TGCAGCGTTGGCCAATACGAGCAGTACTTC	CSVGQYEQYF
15	TRBV6-1	TRBD1	TRBJ1-3	-	TGTGCCAGCATACAGGGGTTGAGCTCTGGAAACACCATATATTTT	CASIQGLSSGNTIYF
13	TRBV10-3	TRBD1	TRBJ2-3	few	TGTGCCACTGCGACAGGGGAAGCAGATACGCAGTATTTT	CATATGEADTQYF
16	TRBV6-5	TRBD2	TRBJ2-1	-	TGTGCCAGCAGTTACTCCCCTAGCGGGAGTAACAATGAGCAGTTCTTC	CASSYSPSGSNNEQFF
15	TRBV7-5	-	TRBJ2-7	once	TGTGCCAGAAGCCCGATCCGGGACAGACCTTACGAGCAGTACTTC	CARSPIRDRPYEQYF
15	TRBV9	-	TRBJ1-1	-	TGTGCCAGCAGCCCTCAGGGAATGGTGAACACTGAAGCTTTCTTT	CASSPQGMVNTEAFF
16	TRBV28	-	TRBJ1-5	-	TGTGCCAGCAGCTCTCTACAGCAGGGAAGCAATCAGCCCCAGCATTTT	CASSSLQQGSNQPQHF
16	TRBV6-5	-	TRBJ2-5	few	TGTGCCAGCAGTTTCCTCGGCGGTGACAGCCAAGAGACCCAGTACTTC	CASSFLGGDSQETQYF
15	TRBV28	TRBD1	TRBJ2-7	medium-sized	TGTGCCAGCAGATCCTTACAGGGGCTCTCCTACGAGCAGTACTTC	CASRSLQGLSYEQYF
16	TRBV30	TRBD2	TRBJ2-5	-	TGTGCCTGTCTGCCCCGGAGCGGGAGGGAGCATGAGACCCAGTACTTC	CACLPRSGREHETQYF
15	TRBV11-2	-	TRBJ1-5	-	TGTGCCAGCAGCTTGTCGGGGACTAACAATCAGCCCCAGCATTTT	CASSLSGTNNQPQHF
16	TRBV10-2	-	TRBJ2-1	-	TGCGCCAGCAGGTTTGGAGAAGGGCCCGGGGGCAATGAGCAGTTCTTC	CASRFGEGPGGNEQFF
15	TRBV6-5	-	TRBJ2-5	-	TGTGCCAGCAGTTACTCGCCGACACCTCAAGAGACCCAGTACTTC	CASSYSPTPQETQYF
12	TRBV18	-	TRBJ2-3	-	TGTGCCAGCTCAACATACACAGATACGCAGTATTTT	CASSTYTDTQYF
16	TRBV27	TRBD2	TRBJ2-7	-	TGTGCCAGCAGTCCCTCGGGACTAGCATTTTCCTACGAGCAGTACTTC	CASSPSGLAFSYEQYF
15	TRBV6-5	TRBD1	TRBJ1-1	-	TGTGCCAGCACCAACCCCAGGGGGCTTCACACTGAAGCTTTCTTT	CASTNPRGLHTEAFF
12	TRBV7-9	-	TRBJ2-5	-	TGTGCCAGCAGCCCCCCACAAGAGACCCAGTACTTC	CASSPPQETQYF
16	TRBV7-9	-	TRBJ2-2	-	TGTGCCAGCAGCTTAATCGTGGGTGGGAACACCGGGGAGCTGTTTTTT	CASSLIVGGNTGELFF
14	TRBV27	-	TRBJ1-5	-	TGTGCCAGCAGTTTCTTAGCCCCCGGTGTACCCCAGCATTTT	CASSFLAPGVPQHF
15	TRBV6-6	-	TRBJ1-5	-	TGTGCCAGCAGACGGACAGCGGACCAGGATCAGCCCCAGCATTTT	CASRRTADQDQPQHF
14	TRBV5-6	-	TRBJ1-1	-	TGTGCCAGCAGCTTGGGGGACACTCCAGGTGACGCTTTCTTT	CASSLGDTPGDAFF
13	TRBV28	-	TRBJ2-7	-	TGTGCCAGCAGTCCAGGGGAGGGAGGCGAGCAGTACTTC	CASSPGEGGEQYF
14	TRBV25-1	-	TRBJ2-1	-	TGTGCCAGCAGTGAACCTTCAACTCGACGGGAGCAGTTCTTC	CASSEPSTRREQFF
15	TRBV11-3	-	TRBJ2-3	-	TGTGCCAGCAGCCCCGTTTTGGGGGGCGGGGGTACGCAGTATTTT	CASSPVLGGGGTQYF
16	TRBV5-1	TRBD1	TRBJ2-7	-	TGCGCCAGCAGCTTTTTGAGCGGACAGGGCGCCGCCGAGCAGTACTTC	CASSFLSGQGAAEQYF
14	TRBV7-2	-	TRBJ2-7	-	TGTGCCAGCAGCCCAGACAGGTTCACCTACGAGCAGTACTTC	CASSPDRFTYEQYF
14	TRBV5-4	-	TRBJ2-2	-	TGTGCCAGCAGCTTGTACGGGAGACCCGGGGAGCTGTTTTTT	CASSLYGRPGELFF
13	TRBV4-2	-	TRBJ2-3	once	TGTGCCAGCAGCCAAGGATGGTACAATACGCAGTATTTT	CASSQGWYNTQYF
14	TRBV28	-	TRBJ2-3	once	TGTGCCAGCAGTCTCCCGCCGGTGGTAAATACGCAGTATTTT	CASSLPPVVNTQYF
13	TRBV29-1	-	TRBJ2-3	-	TGCAGCGTTGCCGCCGGGACTGGAGATACGCAGTATTTT	CSVAAGTGDTQYF
16	TRBV4-2	-	TRBJ2-6	-	TGTGCCAGCAGCCGGGGAGGGGGCGCTGGGGCCAACGTCCTGACTTTC	CASSRGGGAGANVLTF
14	TRBV7-9	-	TRBJ1-2	-	TGTGCCAGCAGCGCCGGGGCTTCCGACTATGGCTACACCTTC	CASSAGASDYGYTF
15	TRBV2	TRBD2	TRBJ2-2	-	TGTGCCAGCATGGAAGCGGGAGTCGGGAGCGGGGAGCTGTTTTTT	CASMEAGVGSGELFF
14	TRBV18	TRBD1	TRBJ2-7	-	TGTGCCAGCTCACTGGGACAGGGGGGCTACGAGCAGTACTTC	CASSLGQGGYEQYF
12	TRBV7-9	-	TRBJ1-2	-	TGTGCCAGCAGCCCAGAGTCCTATGGCTACACCTTC	CASSPESYGYTF
15	TRBV13	TRBD1	TRBJ1-1	-	TGTGCCAGCAGCTTAGTCGGGACAGGTGGCACTGAAGCTTTCTTT	CASSLVGTGGTEAFF
14	TRBV5-1	-	TRBJ1-1	-	TGCGCCAGCAGCCCTGGGACGGTGAACACTGAAGCTTTCTTT	CASSPGTVNTEAFF
10	TRBV20-1	-	TRBJ2-5	few	TGCAGTGCTAGCGCAGAGACCCAGTACTTC	CSASAETQYF
17	TRBV7-3	TRBD2	TRBJ2-3	-	TGTGCCAGCAGCTTAGCCCAAACGGGACTAGCTAGAGATACGCAGTATTTT	CASSLAQTGLARDTQYF
15	TRBV5-4	TRBD1	TRBJ2-3	-	TGTGCCAGCAGCGATAGACAGGGGGCAACAGATACGCAGTATTTT	CASSDRQGATDTQYF
11	TRBV2	-	TRBJ2-4	-	TGTGCCAGCGCCGACCGGCTGAAACAGTACTTC	CASADRLKQYF
11	TRBV30	-	TRBJ1-2	-	TGTGCCTGGAGTGTCCGCTATGGCTACACCTTC	CAWSVRYGYTF
17	TRBV27	TRBD2	TRBJ2-3	-	TGTGCCAGCAGCCAGCTCGGAAGCGGGAGAGGCGCAGATACGCAGTATTTT	CASSQLGSGRGADTQYF
20	TRBV5-1	-	TRBJ2-6	-	TGCGCCAGCAGTCGCGACCCGGGACTCAGAGGTTTCTCTGGGGCCAACGTCCTGACTTTC	CASSRDPGLRGFSGANVLTF
14	TRBV12-5	-	TRBJ2-4	few	TGTGCTAGCGGGCCCCAGGGGCCTAGAAACATTCAGTACTTC	CASGPQGPRNIQYF
12	TRBV10-3	-	TRBJ2-1	medium-sized	TGTGCCACCCGGGGGTCCTACAATGAGCAGTTCTTC	CATRGSYNEQFF
14	TRBV10-2	-	TRBJ2-3	-	TGCGCCAGCAGTGTAGCGGCTGGCACAGATACGCAGTATTTT	CASSVAAGTDTQYF
14	TRBV28	-	TRBJ1-2	-	TGTGCCAGCAGTTCGGCAGGAAGGATTTATGGCTACACCTTC	CASSSAGRIYGYTF
13	TRBV7-2	-	TRBJ1-1	-	TGTGCCAGCACCCTAGGGGCGAACACTGAAGCTTTCTTT	CASTLGANTEAFF